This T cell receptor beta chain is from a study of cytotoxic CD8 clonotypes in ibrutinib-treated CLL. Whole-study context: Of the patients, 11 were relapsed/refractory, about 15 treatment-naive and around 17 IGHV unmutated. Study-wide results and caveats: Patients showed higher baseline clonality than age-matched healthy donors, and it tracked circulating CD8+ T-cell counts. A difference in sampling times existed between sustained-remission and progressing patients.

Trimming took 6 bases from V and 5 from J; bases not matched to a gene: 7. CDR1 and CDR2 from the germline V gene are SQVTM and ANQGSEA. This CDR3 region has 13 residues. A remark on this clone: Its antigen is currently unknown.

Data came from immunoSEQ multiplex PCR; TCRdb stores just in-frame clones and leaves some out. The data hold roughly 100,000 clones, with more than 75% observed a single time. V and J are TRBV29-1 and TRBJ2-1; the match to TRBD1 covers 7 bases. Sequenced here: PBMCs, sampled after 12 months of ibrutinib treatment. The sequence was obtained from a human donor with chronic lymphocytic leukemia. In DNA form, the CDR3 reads TGCAGCGTCATCGGGACAGAAGACAATGAGCAGTTCTTC. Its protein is CSVIGTEDNEQFF.